These 18 T cell receptor beta chains were all obtained from the same sample, sequenced in a study of blood T cell repertoires in COVID-19. Repertoires were generated with immunoSEQ multiplex PCR, while TCRdb's copy carries only in-frame clones and drops some. The repertoire holds about 270,000 clones, about nine tenths seen once, with approximately 2.5% in the top ten. The specimen sequenced was PBMCs or T cells enriched from blood (not recorded which). These receptors were obtained from a woman in her thirties or forties with acute COVID-19.

This clone is a singleton in its sample. The rearrangement joins TRBV12-3 or TRBV12-4 to TRBJ2-2, with a tentative D call TRBD1 (5 bases). The CDR3 length is 13 residues. V lost 6 bases and J 5 bases, leaving 10 bases between the germline ends. CDR3 residues: CASSARATGELFF. The CDR3 DNA sequence: TGTGCCAGCAGCGCCAGGGCTACCGGGGAGCTGTTTTTT.

This chain connects TRBV5-6 to TRBJ2-3, with TRBD2 identical over 9 bases. Germline loops: CDR1 SGHDT, CDR2 YYEEEE. The V and J ends lost 7 bases and 4 bases, in that order; junction bases with no gene match: 7. This CDR3 region has 14 residues. This chain's CDR3 is CASRWRGGADTQYF. For the CDR3, the DNA is TGTGCCAGCCGTTGGCGGGGGGGCGCAGATACGCAGTATTTT.

The V and J genes are TRBV6-5 and TRBJ1-1; D might be TRBD1 (5 bases). There are 13 residues in the CDR3. Germline V lookup: CDR1 MNHEY, CDR2 SVGAGI. V was trimmed by 6 bases and J by 3 bases, leaving 11 bases between them. CDR3 DNA sequence: TGTGCCAGCAGAGCAGGGATCCACACTGAAGCTTTCTTT. Translating it yields CASRAGIHTEAFF.

The chain joins TRBV24-1 to TRBJ1-1; TRBD1 matches 7 bases. The CDR3 has 13 residues. The germline gives CDR1 KGHDR, CDR2 SFDVKD. The junction had 4 bases not matched to a gene; V was cut back by 7 bases and J by 3 bases. CDR3 loop: CATRGGRDTEAFF. The CDR3 DNA follows: TGTGCCACCAGAGGGGGCAGGGACACTGAAGCTTTCTTT.

V is TRBV9 and J is TRBJ1-2, with TRBD1 as a possible D gene (6 bases). V was clipped by 0 bases and J by 3 bases, with 12 bases between them. The germline V gene has CDR1 SGDLS and CDR2 YYNGEE. CDR3 size: 15 residues. The DNA of the CDR3 is TGTGCCAGCAGCGTAGAGCCAGGGGCGGACTATGGCTACACCTTC. This sequence encodes CASSVEPGADYGYTF.

The rearrangement joins TRBV5-1 to TRBJ1-1, with 8 bases that match TRBD1. V was pared by 4 bases and J by 6 bases, with 5 bases of the junction left unmatched. Germline CDR1 and CDR2: SGHRS and YFSETQ. This CDR3 has 13 amino acids. The CDR3 protein is CASSAMDRAEAFF. The CDR3 DNA follows: TGCGCCAGCAGCGCCATGGACAGGGCTGAAGCTTTCTTT.

The rearrangement joins TRBV12-3 or TRBV12-4 to TRBJ2-3; no reliable D call. CDR3 length: 13 residues. The V end was cut by 7 bases, the J end by 9 bases, with 17 bases between. The CDR3 sequence: CASTRMEDGTQYF. The DNA for the CDR3 is TGTGCCAGCACTAGGATGGAAGATGGGACGCAGTATTTT.

The chain carries TRBV19 and TRBJ1-1; 11 nucleotides align to TRBD1. Germline values: CDR1 LNHDA, CDR2 SQIVND (reference sequence). V was pared by 5 bases and J by 3 bases, with 11 bases of the junction left unmatched. CDR3 length: 17 amino acids. Here the CDR3 DNA reads TGTGCCAGTAGTGAGACCGGGACAGGGGGGTTGTACACTGAAGCTTTCTTT. Translating it yields CASSETGTGGLYTEAFF.

This sequence joins TRBV5-1 and TRBJ2-1, with 7 positions matching TRBD1. The CDR3 is 15 amino acids. V gave up 0 bases and J gave up 3 bases; unmatched junction bases: 3. Germline CDR1 is SGHRS and CDR2 is YFSETQ. The CDR3 here is CASSLEAGGYNEQFF. The CDR3 DNA follows: TGCGCCAGCAGCTTGGAGGCAGGGGGCTACAATGAGCAGTTCTTC.

The chain combines TRBV7-2 with TRBJ2-1; 10 bases agree with TRBD2. Germline trimming cut 4 bases from V and 8 bases from J; bases unmatched to any gene: 11. The CDR3 runs to 16 residues. In germline, CDR1 is SGHTA, CDR2 FQGNSA. The chain's CDR3 is CASSSGGASGSYEQFF. The CDR3 coding sequence is TGTGCCAGCAGCTCCGGAGGGGCTAGCGGGAGTTATGAGCAGTTCTTC.

The chain joins TRBV10-1 to TRBJ1-1; D may be TRBD1 (5 bases). V dropped 2 bases and J dropped 3 bases, with 13 bases sitting between them. Germline-derived CDR1 and CDR2 are WNHNN and SYGVQD (reference sequence). The CDR3 is 15 residues long. CDR3 nucleotide sequence: TGCGCCAGCAGTGAGATTCAGGGTGGTGACACTGAAGCTTTCTTT. Its translation is CASSEIQGGDTEAFF.

V is TRBV5-4 and J is TRBJ1-1; D gene ambiguous. This CDR3 is built from 12 residues. The V end lost 1 base, the J end lost 3 bases, and 4 bases lay between the germline ends. The germline V gene has CDR1 SGHNT and CDR2 YYREEE (reference sequence). The CDR3 DNA sequence: TGTGCCAGCAGCTTGCGGGACACTGAAGCTTTCTTT. Protein sequence: CASSLRDTEAFF.

This rearrangement joins TRBV28 to TRBJ2-7, with 9 bases that match TRBD1. This CDR3 has 12 residues. Trimming removed 5 bases from V and 9 bases from J; junction bases left unmatched: 5. CDR1 and CDR2 from the germline V gene are MDHEN and SYDVKM. CDR3 residues: CASSLRGQGQYF. Written as DNA, the CDR3 is TGTGCCAGCAGTCTGAGGGGACAGGGGCAGTACTTC.

The CDR3 loop reads CASSGGRTSGNQPQHF. Written as DNA, the CDR3 is TGTGCCAGTAGTGGGGGGAGGACGTCCGGAAATCAGCCCCAGCATTTT. V gene TRBV19 combines with J gene TRBJ1-5; TRBD1 is a possible D gene (5 bases). The CDR3 sequence is 16 residues long. Germline lookup yields CDR1 LNHDA and CDR2 SQIVND (reference sequence). Trimming shortened V by 5 bases and J by 4 bases, and 18 bases separated the two germline ends.

The CDR3 protein is CASSLSQGYEQYF. CDR3 coding DNA: TGTGCCAGCAGCTTGAGCCAGGGGTACGAGCAGTACTTC. The chain couples TRBV5-4 to TRBJ2-7, with D perhaps TRBD1 (6 bases). Trimming left V 1 base short and J 4 bases short, with 9 bases between. The CDR3 has 13 amino acids. Germline values: CDR1 SGHNT, CDR2 YYREEE (reference sequence).

V is TRBV19 and J is TRBJ1-1, with 9 bases aligning to TRBD1. V lost 10 bases to trimming and J lost 5 bases; unmatched junction nucleotides: 8. The CDR3 has 13 residues. Per the germline V gene, CDR1 is LNHDA and CDR2 is SQIVND (reference sequence). CDR3 sequence reads: CATKTGGRTEAFF. CDR3 DNA sequence: TGTGCCACTAAGACAGGGGGTAGGACTGAAGCTTTCTTT.

Only one count was recorded for this clone. V is TRBV11-3 and J is TRBJ1-1; D remains unclear. The CDR3 spans 14 residues. Germline CDR1 is SGHNT and CDR2 is YENEEA. The germline V and J ends were trimmed by 1 base and 4 bases, with 10 bases remaining between them. CDR3 bases: TGTGCCAGCAGCTTAGGCCTGGCGGTCACTGAAGCTTTCTTT. It codes for CASSLGLAVTEAFF.

This chain links TRBV7-9 with TRBJ2-5, with D possibly being TRBD1 (5 bases). Trimming removed 3 bases from V and 4 bases from J, with 15 bases in between. The CDR3 is 15 residues long. Germline CDR1 is SEHNR and CDR2 is FQNEAQ (reference sequence). The CDR3 spells CASSFYTGPRETQYF. The DNA for the CDR3 is TGTGCCAGCAGCTTTTATACAGGCCCTCGAGAGACCCAGTACTTC.